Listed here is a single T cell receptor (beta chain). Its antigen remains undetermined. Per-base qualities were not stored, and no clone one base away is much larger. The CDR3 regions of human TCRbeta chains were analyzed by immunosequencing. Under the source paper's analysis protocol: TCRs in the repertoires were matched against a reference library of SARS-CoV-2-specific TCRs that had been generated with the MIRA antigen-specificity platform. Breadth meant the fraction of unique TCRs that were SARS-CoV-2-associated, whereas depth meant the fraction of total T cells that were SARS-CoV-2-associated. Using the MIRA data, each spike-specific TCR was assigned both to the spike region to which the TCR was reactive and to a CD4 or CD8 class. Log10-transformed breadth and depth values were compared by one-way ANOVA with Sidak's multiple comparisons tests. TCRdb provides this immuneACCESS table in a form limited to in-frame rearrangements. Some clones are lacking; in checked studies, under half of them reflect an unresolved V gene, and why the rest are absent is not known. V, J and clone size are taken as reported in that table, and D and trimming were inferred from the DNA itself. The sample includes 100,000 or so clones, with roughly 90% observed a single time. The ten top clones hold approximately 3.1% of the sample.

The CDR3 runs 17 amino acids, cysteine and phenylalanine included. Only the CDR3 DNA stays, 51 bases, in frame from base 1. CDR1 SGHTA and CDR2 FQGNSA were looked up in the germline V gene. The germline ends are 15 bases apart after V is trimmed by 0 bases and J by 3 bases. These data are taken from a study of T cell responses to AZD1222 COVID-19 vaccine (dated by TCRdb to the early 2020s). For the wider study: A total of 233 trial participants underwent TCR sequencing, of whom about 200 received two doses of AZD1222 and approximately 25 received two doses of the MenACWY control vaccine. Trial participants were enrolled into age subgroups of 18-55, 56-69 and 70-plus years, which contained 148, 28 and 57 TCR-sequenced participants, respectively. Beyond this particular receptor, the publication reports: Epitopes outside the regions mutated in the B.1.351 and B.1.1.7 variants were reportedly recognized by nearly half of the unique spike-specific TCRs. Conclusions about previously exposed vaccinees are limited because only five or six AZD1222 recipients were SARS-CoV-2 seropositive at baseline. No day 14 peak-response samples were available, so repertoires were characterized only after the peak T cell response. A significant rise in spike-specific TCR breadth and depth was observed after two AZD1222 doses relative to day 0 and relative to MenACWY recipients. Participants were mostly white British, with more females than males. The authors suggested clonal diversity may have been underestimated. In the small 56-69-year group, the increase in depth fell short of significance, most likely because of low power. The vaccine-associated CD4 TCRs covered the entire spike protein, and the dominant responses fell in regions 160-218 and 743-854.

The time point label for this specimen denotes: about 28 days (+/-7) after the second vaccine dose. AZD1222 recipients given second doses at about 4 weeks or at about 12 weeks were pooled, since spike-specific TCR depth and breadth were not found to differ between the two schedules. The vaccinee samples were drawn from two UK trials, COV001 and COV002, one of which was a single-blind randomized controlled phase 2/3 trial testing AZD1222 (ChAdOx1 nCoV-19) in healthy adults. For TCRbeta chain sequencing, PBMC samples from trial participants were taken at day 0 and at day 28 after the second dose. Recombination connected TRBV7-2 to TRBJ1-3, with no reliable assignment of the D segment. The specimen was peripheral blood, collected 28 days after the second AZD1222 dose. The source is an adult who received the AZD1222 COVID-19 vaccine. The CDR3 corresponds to CASSLASQASVGNTIYF. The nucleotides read TGTGCCAGCAGCTTAGCGTCCCAGGCCTCGGTTGGAAACACCATATATTTT.